Listed here are 18 T cell receptor beta chains from one sample, sequenced in a study of blood T cell repertoires in COVID-19. Profiling relied on immunoSEQ multiplex PCR, and the TCRdb table lists in-frame clones only, not all of them. The sample has some 400,000 clones; 81% are singletons. Sequenced sample: peripheral blood. The receptors shown here come from a human donor with acute or convalescent COVID-19. The donor label of this sample is uncertain.

The V gene is TRBV12-3 or TRBV12-4, the J gene TRBJ1-5; the D is unclear. The CDR3 length is 13 residues. V lost 3 bases, J lost 6 bases, and 9 bases lay in between. The CDR3 here is CASSLWRVQPQHF. The DNA of the CDR3 is TGTGCCAGCAGTTTGTGGAGGGTTCAGCCCCAGCATTTT.

In regard to this clone: Other nucleotide sequences from this sample produce the same CDR3. The CDR3 nucleotides are TGTGCCAGCAGTTTGGGGGGAGAAGCTTTCTTT. It is translated as CASSLGGEAFF. This chain links TRBV27 with TRBJ1-1; possibly TRBD1 for D (5 bases). The CDR3 sequence is 11 residues long. Looked up from germline, CDR1 is MNHEY and CDR2 is SMNVEV (reference sequence). Between the trimmed V and J ends, which lost 3 bases and 8 bases, there was a span of 7 bases.

A word on this clone: Other DNA variants within this sample encode the same CDR3. The chain carries TRBV3-1 (or the pseudogene TRBV3-2) and TRBJ2-5, with 8 positions matching TRBD1. Germline V gives CDR1 LGHDT, CDR2 YNNKEL (reference sequence). The CDR3 runs 14 residues. V lost 1 base and J lost 5; bases outside the gene matches: 3. The CDR3 DNA follows: TGTGCCAGCAGCCAAGCCAGGGGGCGGGAGACCCAGTACTTC. This encodes CASSQARGRETQYF.

This clone has more than one count but fewer than ten. The CDR3 bases are TGTGCCACCAGTATAAGTGTGGGCAGCGGGTGGGATGAGCAGTTCTTC. Its protein is CATSISVGSGWDEQFF. This chain links TRBV24-1 with TRBJ2-1; TRBD2 might be the D (6 bases). The V end lost 6 bases, the J end lost 8 bases, and 22 bases lay between the germline ends. CDR1 is KGHDR, CDR2 SFDVKD, per germline. This CDR3 spans 16 amino acids.

The gene calls are TRBV9 and TRBJ2-1, with 7 bases aligning to TRBD1. CDR1 SGDLS and CDR2 YYNGEE come from the germline V gene. The CDR3 extends over 15 amino acids. J gave up 8 bases and V 0 bases, and 8 bases lay outside the gene matches. CDR3 residues: CASSVGEHRGYEQFF. The CDR3 DNA reads TGTGCCAGCAGCGTAGGGGAGCACAGGGGTTATGAGCAGTTCTTC.

V gene TRBV4-1 combines with J gene TRBJ2-2; D gene ambiguous. The CDR3 length is 13 residues. The ends were cut back, 4 bases at V and 4 bases at J, with 7 bases in the middle. The germline V gene encodes CDR1 MGHRA and CDR2 YSYEKL. The chain's CDR3 is CASSLQFTGELFF. For the CDR3, the DNA is TGCGCCAGCAGCCTCCAATTCACCGGGGAGCTGTTTTTT.

This chain's CDR3 is CASSATTDRYTEAFF. The DNA of the CDR3 is TGTGCCAGCTCAGCAACAACGGACAGGTACACTGAAGCTTTCTTT. V usage is TRBV18 and J usage is TRBJ1-1; TRBD1 matches at 7 bases. J lost 3 bases, V lost 5 bases, and 9 bases had no gene match. Germline CDR1 reads KGHSH; CDR2 reads LQKENI. This CDR3 is 15 amino acids long.

The chain combines TRBV2 with TRBJ2-2; 9 positions match TRBD2. J gave up 4 bases and V 2 bases, and 5 bases lay outside the gene matches. The CDR3 length is 16 residues. Germline assignment: CDR1 SNHLY and CDR2 FYNNEI. The chain's CDR3 is CASSETGSGSTGELFF. The CDR3 coding sequence is TGTGCCAGCAGTGAAACAGGTAGCGGGAGCACCGGGGAGCTGTTTTTT.

The chain is built from TRBV19 and TRBJ2-7; 7 bases agree with TRBD1. CDR1 is LNHDA, CDR2 SQIVND, per germline (reference sequence). CDR3 size: 13 residues. J gave up 6 bases and V 4 bases, and 6 bases lay outside the gene matches. The CDR3 nucleotides are TGTGCCAGTAGTACGAAAGGGACAGTCGAGCAGTACTTC. Its translation is CASSTKGTVEQYF. Together with reference TRBV19 and TRBJ2-7, the CDR3 gives the full variable domain: DGGITQSPKYLFRKEGQNVTLSCEQNLNHDAMYWYRQDPGQGLRLIYYSQIVNDFQKGDIAEGYSVSREKKESFPLTVTSAQKNPTAFYLCASSTKGTVEQYFGPGTRLTVT.

In the case of this clone: Other DNA sequences in this specimen translate into the identical CDR3. This sequence joins TRBV7-9 and TRBJ2-1; tentative D call: TRBD2 (6 bases). Per the germline V gene, CDR1 is SEHNR and CDR2 is FQNEAQ (reference sequence). V shed 5 bases and J shed 3 bases, with 11 bases lying between them. The CDR3 extends over 14 amino acids. The CDR3 sequence is CASSRDLIYNEQFF. CDR3 nucleotides: TGTGCCAGCAGCAGGGACTTGATCTACAATGAGCAGTTCTTC.

The chain combines TRBV3-1 (or the pseudogene TRBV3-2) with TRBJ1-1; D uncertain. Germline CDR1 reads LGHDT; CDR2 reads YNNKEL (reference sequence). CDR3 length: 14 amino acids. The V gene lost 4 bases and the J gene lost 1 base, with 10 bases spanning the gap. Written as DNA, the CDR3 is TGTGCCAGCAGCCCACTCCTATGGAACACTGAAGCTTTCTTT. Protein: CASSPLLWNTEAFF.

The V call is TRBV27, the J call TRBJ1-1, with a tentative D call TRBD1 (6 bases). From germline, CDR1 is MNHEY and CDR2 SMNVEV (reference sequence). Trimming left V 2 bases short and J 7 bases short, with 14 bases between. This CDR3 is 14 amino acids long. The CDR3: CASSLRRGWDEAFF. CDR3 in DNA: TGTGCCAGCAGTTTACGAAGGGGGTGGGATGAAGCTTTCTTT.

This rearrangement joins TRBV6-5 to TRBJ1-5, with D possibly being TRBD1 (6 bases). Trimming left V 6 bases short and J 3 bases short, with 15 bases between. From germline, CDR1 is MNHEY and CDR2 SVGAGI. The CDR3 is 15 amino acids. As DNA, the CDR3 is TGTGCCAGCAGGAGACAGGAGCCATACAATCAGCCCCAGCATTTT. This codes for CASRRQEPYNQPQHF.

The V call is TRBV30, the J call TRBJ1-5; the D gene is possibly TRBD1 (6 bases). The CDR3 has 15 amino acids. V lost 0 bases, J lost 3 bases, and 12 bases lay in between. Germline V gene data show CDR1 as GTSNPN and CDR2 as SVGIG (reference sequence). DNA of the CDR3: TGTGCCTGGAGTGTATCAGGGGTTAACAATCAGCCCCAGCATTTT. Amino acids: CAWSVSGVNNQPQHF.

The chain employs TRBV10-3 and TRBJ1-2; 8 nucleotides match TRBD1. This CDR3 has 16 amino acids. CDR1 and CDR2 (germline): ENHRY, SYGVKD. J gave up 6 bases and V 0 bases, and 9 bases lay outside the gene matches. CDR3 sequence (DNA): TGTGCCATCAGTGAGTCGTGGACAGGGACACCGGATGGCTACACCTTC. This encodes CAISESWTGTPDGYTF.

This clone was detected only a few times. V usage is TRBV5-1 and J usage is TRBJ2-7, with 11 bases matching TRBD1. The germline gives CDR1 SGHRS, CDR2 YFSETQ. With 4 bases clipped from V and 5 bases from J, the junction kept 5 bases outside the gene matches. There are 14 residues in the CDR3. CDR3 in amino acids: CASSLRTGGNEQYF. Written as DNA, the CDR3 is TGCGCCAGCAGCCTACGGACAGGGGGCAACGAGCAGTACTTC.

The J gene is TRBJ1-1, the V gene TRBV30, with D possibly being TRBD1 (6 bases). CDR1 is GTSNPN and CDR2 is SVGIG in the germline V gene (reference sequence). Deletions cut 3 bases from V and 0 bases from J, with 14 bases between. The CDR3 extends over 15 amino acids. CDR3 nucleotide sequence: TGTGCCTGGAGACTGACAGGTAGTATGAACACTGAAGCTTTCTTT. Translation gives CAWRLTGSMNTEAFF.

This chain joins TRBV5-6 and TRBJ2-1; 11 positions match TRBD2. This CDR3 spans 16 amino acids. The germline gives CDR1 SGHDT, CDR2 YYEEEE. J was trimmed by 7 bases and V by 3 bases; bases with no gene match: 9. CDR3 region: CASSSQTSGIGNEQFF. The CDR3, as DNA: TGTGCCAGCAGCTCTCAGACTAGCGGGATTGGAAATGAGCAGTTCTTC.